The 20 T cell receptor beta chains presented below share a single source sample, sequenced in a study of T cells after yellow fever vaccination. TCRdb re-derived calls from the 5' RACE reads in MiXCR, one entry per CDR3 protein. The sample shows nearly 550,000 distinct CDR3 sequences, 15% to 20% of them seen only once. Sequencing used PBMCs, obtained 15 days after the yellow fever booster vaccination. These receptors originate from a man between 25 and 39 years old who received the YFV17D yellow fever vaccine.

This clonotype was counted a few times. This chain joins TRBV5-5 and TRBJ2-5; the match to TRBD1 covers 7 bases. The V gene end was trimmed by 3 bases and the J gene end by 4 bases; junction bases not matched to a gene: 9. Germline CDR1 and CDR2: SGHKS and YYEKEE (reference sequence). The CDR3 spans 15 residues. Written as DNA, the CDR3 is TGTGCCAGCAGCTCCTGGGCAGGGGGTGGAGAGACCCAGTACTTC. Translation: CASSSWAGGGETQYF.

The chain joins TRBV24-1 to TRBJ2-3; D is unresolved. Trimming left V 2 bases short and J 5 bases short, with 10 bases between. The germline V gene has CDR1 KGHDR and CDR2 SFDVKD. The CDR3 totals 14 residues. CDR3 loop: CATSDSLVGDTQYF. The DNA of the CDR3 is TGTGCCACCAGTGATTCCCTCGTCGGAGATACGCAGTATTTT.

The chain combines TRBV4-3 with TRBJ1-2; tentative D call: TRBD1 (5 bases). Germline lookup yields CDR1 LGHNA and CDR2 YSLEER. The V end lost 5 bases, the J end lost 2 bases, and 9 bases lay between the germline ends. CDR3 size: 13 residues. As DNA, the CDR3 is TGCGCCAGCAGCGAGGGGCCCAACTATGGCTACACCTTC. Its protein product is CASSEGPNYGYTF.

In its sample, this clonotype was seen a few times. The V call is TRBV19, the J call TRBJ1-1, with TRBD1 matching 7 bases. V was pared by 6 bases and J by 4 bases, with 11 bases of the junction left unmatched. The germline gives CDR1 LNHDA, CDR2 SQIVND (reference sequence). This CDR3 has 15 amino acids. CDR3 DNA sequence: TGTGCCAGTAGCAAGACAGGGTTAGGGTTCACTGAAGCTTTCTTT. This sequence encodes CASSKTGLGFTEAFF.

The chain links TRBV10-2 to TRBJ2-3; perhaps TRBD1 as D (6 bases). This CDR3 has 14 residues. Germline assignment: CDR1 WSHSY and CDR2 SAAADI. Trimming removed 6 bases from V and 3 bases from J, with 13 bases in between. The chain's CDR3 is CASSTGYSTDTQYF. In DNA, the CDR3 is TGCGCCAGCAGCACAGGGTACTCGACAGATACGCAGTATTTT.

The V gene is TRBV24-1, the J gene TRBJ2-3; unclear D gene. Trimming stripped 1 base from V and 2 bases from J, with 6 bases between. Per germline, CDR1 KGHDR and CDR2 SFDVKD. The CDR3 contains 14 residues. CDR3 amino acids: CATSDFPDTDTQYF. The CDR3, as DNA: TGTGCCACCAGTGATTTTCCCGACACAGATACGCAGTATTTT.

The V gene is TRBV12-3 or TRBV12-4, the J gene TRBJ2-5; 10 nucleotides align to TRBD1. J gave up 4 bases and V 5 bases, and 7 bases lay outside the gene matches. This CDR3 contains 15 residues. CDR3 sequence reads: CASSLGQGVRETQYF. The CDR3 region has the DNA TGTGCCAGCAGTCTCGGACAGGGGGTAAGAGAGACCCAGTACTTC.

This clonotype was seen only a few times. V usage is TRBV5-1 and J usage is TRBJ2-7; D is ambiguous. V was shortened by 0 bases and J by 2 bases, with 6 bases between the two germline ends. This CDR3 is built from 13 residues. Germline V gene lookup returns CDR1 SGHRS and CDR2 YFSETQ. Written as DNA, the CDR3 is TGCGCCAGCAGCTTGGAACAGACCTACGAGCAGTACTTC. As protein: CASSLEQTYEQYF.

This clonotype has a handful of counts. The V and J genes are TRBV29-1 and TRBJ1-4; 7 bases map to TRBD1. V gave up 5 bases and J gave up 4 bases; unmatched junction bases: 4. This CDR3 has 13 amino acids. Germline V lookup: CDR1 SQVTM, CDR2 ANQGSEA. In nucleotides, the CDR3 is TGCAGCGTTACAGGGGTCCTTAATGAAAAACTGTTTTTT. Protein: CSVTGVLNEKLFF.

This clonotype showed up just a few times. V usage is TRBV10-3 and J usage is TRBJ2-7; weak D call: TRBD2 (6 bases). V was shortened by 2 bases and J by 2 bases, with 10 bases between the two germline ends. Germline CDR1 ENHRY, CDR2 SYGVKD. CDR3 length: 14 amino acids. DNA for the CDR3: TGTGCCATCAGTGAGCCTAGACTAGCCTACGAGCAGTACTTC. The encoded protein is CAISEPRLAYEQYF.

This clonotype showed up just a few times. V and J are TRBV20-1 and TRBJ2-1; 9 nucleotides match TRBD2. Germline V gives CDR1 DFQATT, CDR2 SNEGSKA (reference sequence). The CDR3 contains 13 residues. CDR3 coding DNA: TGCAGGCCGACTAGCGGCCGTGTCAATGAGCAGTTCTTC. As protein: CRPTSGRVNEQFF.

This clonotype was picked up a small number of times. This chain links TRBV2 with TRBJ2-3; possibly TRBD2 for D (6 bases). The CDR3 extends over 15 amino acids. V dropped 5 bases and J dropped 1 base, with 13 bases sitting between them. The germline V gene encodes CDR1 SNHLY and CDR2 FYNNEI. The CDR3 DNA reads as TGTGCCAGCAGTCCACTAGCCGCTGGCACAGATACGCAGTATTTT. Protein sequence: CASSPLAAGTDTQYF.

This clonotype was found many times. The genes are TRBV7-9 and TRBJ1-2; tentatively, D is TRBD1 (6 bases). This CDR3 has 14 amino acids. Per germline, CDR1 SEHNR and CDR2 FQNEAQ (reference sequence). The V and J ends lost 3 bases and 4 bases respectively, with 12 bases between them. Here the CDR3 DNA reads TGTGCCAGCAGCTTCAACAGGGAGGGCTATGGCTACACCTTC. This gives the protein CASSFNREGYGYTF.

V usage is TRBV7-2 and J usage is TRBJ2-1; the D gene is possibly TRBD2 (6 bases). Germline-derived CDR1 and CDR2 are SGHTA and FQGNSA. There are 15 residues in the CDR3. The V end lost 6 bases, the J end lost 4 bases, and 16 bases lay between the germline ends. Here the CDR3 reads CASRPSFGGYNEQFF. The CDR3 DNA reads TGTGCCAGCAGGCCGTCGTTTGGGGGGTACAATGAGCAGTTCTTC.

The rearrangement uses TRBV24-1 and TRBJ2-3; 11 nucleotides line up with TRBD2. Trimming took 4 bases from V and 3 from J; bases not matched to a gene: 8. The CDR3 consists of 17 residues. The germline V gene has CDR1 KGHDR and CDR2 SFDVKD. This CDR3 is CATSDAATSGATDTQYF. For the CDR3, the DNA is TGTGCCACCAGTGACGCCGCGACTAGCGGGGCAACAGATACGCAGTATTTT.

The rearrangement joins TRBV10-2 to TRBJ1-2; D is ambiguous. This CDR3 comprises 14 residues. Between the trimmed V and J ends, which lost 2 bases and 0 bases, there was a span of 7 bases. The germline V gene encodes CDR1 WSHSY and CDR2 SAAADI. The CDR3 loop reads CASSEREANYGYTF. CDR3 DNA: TGCGCCAGCAGTGAGAGGGAAGCTAACTATGGCTACACCTTC.

This clonotype was observed a single time. The chain recombines TRBV28 with TRBJ2-3, with TRBD2 as a possible D gene (5 bases). This CDR3 is 14 amino acids long. In germline, CDR1 is MDHEN, CDR2 SYDVKM. V was clipped by 7 bases and J by 4 bases, with 15 bases between them. In DNA, the CDR3 is TGTGCCAGCATCCTACGGTCTAGCCCAGATACGCAGTATTTT. Its protein product is CASILRSSPDTQYF. Full variable domain (outside the CDR3, taken from reference TRBV28 and TRBJ2-3): DVKVTQSSRYLVKRTGEKVFLECVQDMDHENMFWYRQDPGLGLRLIYFSYDVKMKEKGDIPEGYSVSREKKERFSLILESASTNQTSMYLCASILRSSPDTQYFGPGTRLTVL.

The table lists this clonotype with many counts. The chain recombines TRBV18 with TRBJ2-7; 8 bases fit TRBD1. CDR3 length equals 14 residues. CDR1 KGHSH and CDR2 LQKENI come from the germline V gene. The CDR3 sequence: CASSPGTGTYEQYF. The CDR3 DNA is TGTGCTAGCAGCCCAGGGACAGGCACCTACGAGCAGTACTTC.

The CDR3, as DNA: TGTGCCAGCGGGATAGTTGGGGCCCCCTACGAGCAGTACTTC. Translating gives CASGIVGAPYEQYF. This chain links TRBV28 with TRBJ2-7; a possible D gene is TRBD1 (5 bases). Germline CDR1 MDHEN, CDR2 SYDVKM. This CDR3 is 14 amino acids long. Trimming removed 8 bases from V and 2 bases from J, with 16 bases in between.

This clonotype was counted at least ten times. The chain is built from TRBV5-1 and TRBJ2-7; a weak D match, TRBD1 (6 bases). The CDR3 spans 12 residues. The ends were cut back, 5 bases at V and 8 bases at J, with 14 bases in the middle. Germline CDR1 SGHRS, CDR2 YFSETQ. CDR3 loop: CASRGAGVQQYF. CDR3 DNA: TGCGCCAGCAGGGGCGCAGGGGTCCAGCAGTACTTC.